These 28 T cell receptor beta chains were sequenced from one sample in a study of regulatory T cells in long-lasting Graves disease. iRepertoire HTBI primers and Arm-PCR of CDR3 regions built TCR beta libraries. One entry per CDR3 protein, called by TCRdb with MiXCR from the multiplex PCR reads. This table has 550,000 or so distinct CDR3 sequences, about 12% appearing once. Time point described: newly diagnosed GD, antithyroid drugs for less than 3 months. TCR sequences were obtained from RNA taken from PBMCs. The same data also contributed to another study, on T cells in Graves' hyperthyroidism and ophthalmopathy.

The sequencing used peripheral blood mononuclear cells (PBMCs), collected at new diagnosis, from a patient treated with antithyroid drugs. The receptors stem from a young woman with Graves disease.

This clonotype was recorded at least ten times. CDR3: CSAGLGNSYEQYF. Here the CDR3 DNA reads TGCAGTGCGGGGCTCGGGAATTCCTACGAGCAGTACTTC. This sequence joins TRBV20-1 and TRBJ2-7; the D gene could be TRBD1 or TRBD2 (5 bases each). V was pared by 6 bases and J by 1 base, with 13 bases between. Germline loops: CDR1 DFQATT, CDR2 SNEGSKA (reference sequence). The CDR3 covers 13 residues.

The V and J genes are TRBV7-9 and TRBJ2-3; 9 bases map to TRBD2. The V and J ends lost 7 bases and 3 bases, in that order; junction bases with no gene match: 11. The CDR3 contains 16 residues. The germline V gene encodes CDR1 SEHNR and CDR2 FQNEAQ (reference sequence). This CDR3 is CASTIPRLAETDTQYF. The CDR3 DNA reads TGTGCCAGCACCATCCCACGACTAGCGGAAACAGATACGCAGTATTTT.

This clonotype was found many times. The chain's CDR3 is CASSVGQINEQYF. The CDR3 nucleotides are TGTGCCAGCAGCGTAGGGCAGATCAACGAGCAGTACTTC. This chain links TRBV9 with TRBJ2-7; D gene ambiguous. The V end was cut by 0 bases, the J end by 5 bases, with 9 bases between. The CDR3 runs to 13 residues. CDR1 and CDR2 from the germline V gene are SGDLS and YYNGEE.

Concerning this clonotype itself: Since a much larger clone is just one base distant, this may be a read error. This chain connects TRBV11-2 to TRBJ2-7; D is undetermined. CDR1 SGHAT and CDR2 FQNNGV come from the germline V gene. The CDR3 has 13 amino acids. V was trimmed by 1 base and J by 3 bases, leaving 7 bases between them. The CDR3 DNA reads TGTGCCAGCAGCTTAGCCCCGAGCTACGAGCAGTACTTC. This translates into CASSLAPSYEQYF.

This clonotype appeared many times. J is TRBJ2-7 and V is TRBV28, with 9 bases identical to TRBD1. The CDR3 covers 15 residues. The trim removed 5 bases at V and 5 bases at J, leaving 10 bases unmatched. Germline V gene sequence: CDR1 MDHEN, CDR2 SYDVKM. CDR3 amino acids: CASSPTGGAYHEQYF. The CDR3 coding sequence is TGTGCCAGCAGTCCTACAGGGGGCGCTTATCACGAGCAGTACTTC.

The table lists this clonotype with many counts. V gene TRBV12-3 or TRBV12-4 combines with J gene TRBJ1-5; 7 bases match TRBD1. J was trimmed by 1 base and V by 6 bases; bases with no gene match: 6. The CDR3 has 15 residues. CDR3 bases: TGTGCCAGCAGCCGACAGGGAGGGAGCAATCAGCCCCAGCATTTT. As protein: CASSRQGGSNQPQHF.

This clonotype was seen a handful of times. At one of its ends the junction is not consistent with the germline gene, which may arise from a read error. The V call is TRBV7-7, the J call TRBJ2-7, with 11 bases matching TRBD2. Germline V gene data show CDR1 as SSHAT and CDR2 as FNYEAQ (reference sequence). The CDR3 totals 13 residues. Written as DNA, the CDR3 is TGTGCTAGCAGCTTCCTAGCGGGAGGCGAGCAGTACTTC. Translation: CASSFLAGGEQYF.

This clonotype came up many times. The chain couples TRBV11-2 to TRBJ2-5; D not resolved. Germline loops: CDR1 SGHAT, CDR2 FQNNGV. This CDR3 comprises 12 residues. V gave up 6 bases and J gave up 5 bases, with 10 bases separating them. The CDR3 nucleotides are TGTGCCAGCAGTTGGGTGTCGGAGACCCAGTACTTC. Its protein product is CASSWVSETQYF.

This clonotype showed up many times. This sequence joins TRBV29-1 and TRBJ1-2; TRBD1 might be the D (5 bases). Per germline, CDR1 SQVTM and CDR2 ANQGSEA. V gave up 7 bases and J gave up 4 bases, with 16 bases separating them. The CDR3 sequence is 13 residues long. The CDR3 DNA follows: TGCAGCGCAGCAGGGACTTTCCGCTATGGCTACACCTTC. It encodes CSAAGTFRYGYTF.

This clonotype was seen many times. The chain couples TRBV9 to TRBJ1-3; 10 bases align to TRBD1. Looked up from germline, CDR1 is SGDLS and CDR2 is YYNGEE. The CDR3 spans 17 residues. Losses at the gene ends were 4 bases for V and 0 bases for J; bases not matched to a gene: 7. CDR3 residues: CASSIGQGVPSGNTIYF. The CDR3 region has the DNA TGTGCCAGCAGCATTGGACAGGGGGTCCCCTCTGGAAACACCATATATTTT.

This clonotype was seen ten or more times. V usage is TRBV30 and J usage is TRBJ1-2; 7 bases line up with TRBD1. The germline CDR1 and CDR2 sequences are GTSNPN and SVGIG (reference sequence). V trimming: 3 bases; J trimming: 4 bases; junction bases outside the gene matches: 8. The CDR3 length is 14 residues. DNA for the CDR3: TGTGCCTGGAGAGCCCGGGACAGAGGCTATGGCTACACCTTC. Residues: CAWRARDRGYGYTF.

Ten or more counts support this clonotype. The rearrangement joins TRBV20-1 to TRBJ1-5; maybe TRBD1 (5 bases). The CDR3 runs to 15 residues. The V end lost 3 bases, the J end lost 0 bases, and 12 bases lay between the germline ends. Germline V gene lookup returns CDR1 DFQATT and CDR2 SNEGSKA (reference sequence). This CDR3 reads CSASGGDYSNQPQHF. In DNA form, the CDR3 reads TGCAGTGCTAGCGGGGGGGACTATAGCAATCAGCCCCAGCATTTT.

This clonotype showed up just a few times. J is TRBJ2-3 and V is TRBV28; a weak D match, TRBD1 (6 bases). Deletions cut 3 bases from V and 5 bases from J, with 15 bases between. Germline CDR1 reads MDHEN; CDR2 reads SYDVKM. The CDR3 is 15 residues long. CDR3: CASSFPEQTGDTQYF. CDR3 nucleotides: TGTGCCAGCAGTTTTCCAGAACAGACAGGAGATACGCAGTATTTT.

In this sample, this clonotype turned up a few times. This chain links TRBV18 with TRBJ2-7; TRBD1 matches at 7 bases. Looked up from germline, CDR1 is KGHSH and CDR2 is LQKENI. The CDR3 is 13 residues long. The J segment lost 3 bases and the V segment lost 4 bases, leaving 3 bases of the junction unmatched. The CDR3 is CASSRDRRYEQYF. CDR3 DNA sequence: TGTGCCAGCTCACGGGACAGACGCTACGAGCAGTACTTC.

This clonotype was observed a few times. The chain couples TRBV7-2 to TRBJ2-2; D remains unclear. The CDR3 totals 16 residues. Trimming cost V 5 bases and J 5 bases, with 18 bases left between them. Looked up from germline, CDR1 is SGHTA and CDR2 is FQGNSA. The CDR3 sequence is CASSLSRMGSTGELFF. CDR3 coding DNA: TGTGCCAGCAGCCTATCCAGGATGGGTTCAACCGGGGAGCTGTTTTTT.

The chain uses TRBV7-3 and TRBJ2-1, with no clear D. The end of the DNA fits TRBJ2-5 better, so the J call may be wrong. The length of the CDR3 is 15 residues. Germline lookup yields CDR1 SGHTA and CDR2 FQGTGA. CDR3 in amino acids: CASSPTPDPRETQYF. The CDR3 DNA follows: TGTGCCAGCAGCCCTACTCCGGACCCTCGAGAGACCCAGTACTTC.

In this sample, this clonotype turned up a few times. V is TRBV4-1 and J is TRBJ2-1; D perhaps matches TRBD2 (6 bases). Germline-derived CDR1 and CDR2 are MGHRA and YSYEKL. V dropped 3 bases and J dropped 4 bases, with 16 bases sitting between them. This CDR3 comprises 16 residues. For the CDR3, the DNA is TGCGCCAGCAGCCAGATAATCGGGACTCGGTACAATGAGCAGTTCTTC. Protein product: CASSQIIGTRYNEQFF.

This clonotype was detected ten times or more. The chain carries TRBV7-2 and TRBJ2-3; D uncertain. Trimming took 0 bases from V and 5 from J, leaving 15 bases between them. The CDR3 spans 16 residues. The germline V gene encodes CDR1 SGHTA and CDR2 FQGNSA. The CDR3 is CASSLAQILAVDTQYF. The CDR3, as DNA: TGTGCCAGCAGCTTAGCGCAAATTTTGGCGGTAGATACGCAGTATTTT.

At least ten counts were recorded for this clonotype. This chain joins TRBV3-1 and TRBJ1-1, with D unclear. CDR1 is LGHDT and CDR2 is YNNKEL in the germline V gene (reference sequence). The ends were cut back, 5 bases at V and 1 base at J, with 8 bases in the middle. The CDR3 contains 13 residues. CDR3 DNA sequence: TGTGCCAGCAGCTATTCACCGAACACTGAAGCTTTCTTT. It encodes CASSYSPNTEAFF.

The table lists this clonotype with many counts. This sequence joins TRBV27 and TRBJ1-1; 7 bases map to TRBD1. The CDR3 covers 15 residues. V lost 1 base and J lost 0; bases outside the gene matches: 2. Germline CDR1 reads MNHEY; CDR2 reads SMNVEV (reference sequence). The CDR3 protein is CASSLWGQMNTEAFF. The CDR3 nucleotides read TGTGCCAGCAGTTTATGGGGACAGATGAACACTGAAGCTTTCTTT.

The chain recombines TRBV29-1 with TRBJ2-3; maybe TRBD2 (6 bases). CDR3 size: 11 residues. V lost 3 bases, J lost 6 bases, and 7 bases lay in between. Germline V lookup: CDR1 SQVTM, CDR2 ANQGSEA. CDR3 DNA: TGCAGCGTTGACAGCGGGGATACGCAGTATTTT. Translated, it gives CSVDSGDTQYF.

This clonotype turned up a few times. The CDR3 region has the DNA TGTGCCAGCAGCTTTTCAGGGGCCCGATCCACCGGGGAGCTGTTTTTT. Its protein product is CASSFSGARSTGELFF. This chain connects TRBV5-5 to TRBJ2-2; TRBD1 might be the D (6 bases). The germline V gene encodes CDR1 SGHKS and CDR2 YYEKEE (reference sequence). Trimming cost V 2 bases and J 4 bases, with 15 bases left between them. This CDR3 has 16 residues.

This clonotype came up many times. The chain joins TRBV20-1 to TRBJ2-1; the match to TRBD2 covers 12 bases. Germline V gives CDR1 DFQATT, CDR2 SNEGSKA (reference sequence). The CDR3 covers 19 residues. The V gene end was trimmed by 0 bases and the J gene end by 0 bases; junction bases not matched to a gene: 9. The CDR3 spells CSARDKTSGRPNSYNEQFF. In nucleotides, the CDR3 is TGCAGTGCTAGAGATAAAACTAGCGGGAGGCCCAACTCCTACAATGAGCAGTTCTTC.

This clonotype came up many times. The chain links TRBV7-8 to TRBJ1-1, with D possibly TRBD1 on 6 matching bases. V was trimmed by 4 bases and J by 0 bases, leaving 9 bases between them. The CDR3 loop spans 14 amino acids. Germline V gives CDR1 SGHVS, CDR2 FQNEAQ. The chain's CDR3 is CASSYWTVNTEAFF. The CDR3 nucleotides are TGTGCCAGCAGCTATTGGACAGTGAACACTGAAGCTTTCTTT.

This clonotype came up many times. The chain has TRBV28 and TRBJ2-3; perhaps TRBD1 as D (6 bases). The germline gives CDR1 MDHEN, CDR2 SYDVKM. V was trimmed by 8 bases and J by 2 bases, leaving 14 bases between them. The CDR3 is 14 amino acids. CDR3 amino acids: CASFPDSSTDTQYF. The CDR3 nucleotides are TGTGCCAGCTTCCCGGACAGCTCCACAGATACGCAGTATTTT. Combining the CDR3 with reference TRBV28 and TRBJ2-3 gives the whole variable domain DVKVTQSSRYLVKRTGEKVFLECVQDMDHENMFWYRQDPGLGLRLIYFSYDVKMKEKGDIPEGYSVSREKKERFSLILESASTNQTSMYLCASFPDSSTDTQYFGPGTRLTVL.

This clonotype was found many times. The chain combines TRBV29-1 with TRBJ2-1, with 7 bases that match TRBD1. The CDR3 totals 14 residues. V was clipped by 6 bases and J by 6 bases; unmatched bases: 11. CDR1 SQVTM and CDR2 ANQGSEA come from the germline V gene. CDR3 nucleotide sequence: TGCAGCGTCAGGGGACAGTATTCTCCCAATGAGCAGTTCTTC. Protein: CSVRGQYSPNEQFF.

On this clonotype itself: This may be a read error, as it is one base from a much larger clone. CDR3 DNA: TGTGCCAGCAGCCCCTGGGACAGGGGGTCCTACGAGCAGTACTTC. Protein sequence: CASSPWDRGSYEQYF. The genes are TRBV9 and TRBJ2-7, with TRBD1 matching over 11 bases. J was trimmed by 1 base and V by 4 bases; bases with no gene match: 4. Per germline, CDR1 SGDLS and CDR2 YYNGEE. The CDR3 has 15 amino acids.

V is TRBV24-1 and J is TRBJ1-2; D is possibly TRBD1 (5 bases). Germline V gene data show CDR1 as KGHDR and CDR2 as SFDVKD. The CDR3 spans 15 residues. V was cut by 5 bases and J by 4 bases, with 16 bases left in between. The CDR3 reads CATSGGRGSGYGYTF. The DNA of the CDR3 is TGTGCCACCAGTGGAGGCCGGGGGAGCGGCTATGGCTACACCTTC.